Presented here are 32 T cell receptor beta chains from one specimen sequenced in a study of control samples from healthy donors and cancer patients (dated by TCRdb to 2018 to 2020). Preparation of the library involved the immunoSEQ multiplex PCR assay. The clones in this table, taken by TCRdb from immuneACCESS, are in-frame only. Not every clone is retained; where verified, under half of the shortfall comes from an unresolved V gene, and the cause of the rest is unknown. In all, the sample holds about 150,000 clones, and 93% of those were seen once. The ten largest account for under 2.5% of the sample. The sequencing input was blood. The source of these receptors is a man aged 50-59 years in good health.

The chain carries TRBV6-5 and TRBJ1-1; D call uncertain. V lost 5 bases and J 2 bases, leaving 12 bases between the germline ends. CDR3 length equals 14 residues. Per germline, CDR1 MNHEY and CDR2 SVGAGI. The CDR3 here is CASSPRLDNTEAFF. The CDR3 DNA reads as TGTGCCAGCAGTCCTCGACTTGATAACACTGAAGCTTTCTTT.

This chain joins TRBV7-3 and TRBJ2-3, with a possible D match to TRBD2 (5 bases). The CDR3 totals 14 residues. The ends were cut back, 3 bases at V and 4 bases at J, with 11 bases in the middle. Germline-derived CDR1 and CDR2 are SGHTA and FQGTGA. CDR3 coding DNA: TGTGCCAGCAGCTTGACTATGGCCCCAGATACGCAGTATTTT. Its translation is CASSLTMAPDTQYF.

The J gene is TRBJ1-1, the V gene TRBV5-1, with 10 positions matching TRBD1. With 2 bases clipped from V and 2 bases from J, the junction kept 3 bases outside the gene matches. The CDR3 contains 15 residues. Germline V gene data show CDR1 as SGHRS and CDR2 as YFSETQ. The CDR3 DNA reads as TGCGCCAGCAGCTTCGGGGACAGGGGAAACACTGAAGCTTTCTTT. Its protein is CASSFGDRGNTEAFF.

The chain carries TRBV11-2 and TRBJ2-7; 11 bases are a match to TRBD2. Germline CDR1 and CDR2: SGHAT and FQNNGV. V shed 1 base and J 2 bases; nucleotides not matched to a gene: 7. This CDR3 comprises 17 residues. The CDR3 region has the DNA TGTGCCAGCAGCTTAGTCGCTAGCGGGAGGATAACCTACGAGCAGTACTTC. Protein: CASSLVASGRITYEQYF.

The table lists this clone with a count of one. The chain links TRBV18 to TRBJ1-1; D remains ambiguous. CDR1 and CDR2 from the germline V gene are KGHSH and LQKENI. CDR3 length equals 14 residues. V lost 2 bases and J 1 base, leaving 8 bases between the germline ends. Here the CDR3 DNA reads TGTGCCAGCTCACCAGGCAGTGAGAACACTGAAGCTTTCTTT. Amino acid sequence: CASSPGSENTEAFF.

The gene calls are TRBV27 and TRBJ1-3, with 7 positions matching TRBD1. The CDR3 sequence is 15 residues long. The trim removed 6 bases at V and 0 bases at J, leaving 5 bases unmatched. Germline values: CDR1 MNHEY, CDR2 SMNVEV (reference sequence). The CDR3 region is CASSYRGGSGNTIYF. CDR3 nucleotide sequence: TGTGCCAGCAGCTACAGGGGAGGCTCTGGAAACACCATATATTTT.

This chain links TRBV5-1 with TRBJ2-7; 7 positions agree with TRBD1. CDR3 length: 15 amino acids. Germline V gene data show CDR1 as SGHRS and CDR2 as YFSETQ. V lost 2 bases to trimming and J lost 4 bases; unmatched junction nucleotides: 9. Here the CDR3 DNA reads TGCGCCAGCAGCTTAAGTACAGGGGCTGTATACGAGCAGTACTTC. This encodes CASSLSTGAVYEQYF.

The J gene is TRBJ1-1, the V gene TRBV18; D might be TRBD1 (5 bases). With 4 bases removed from V and 1 base from J, the gap between germline ends came to 10 bases. Germline V gene lookup returns CDR1 KGHSH and CDR2 LQKENI. The CDR3 loop spans 14 amino acids. The CDR3 DNA is TGTGCCAGCTCACTTGGGACGGCGAACACTGAAGCTTTCTTT. Translated: CASSLGTANTEAFF. Supplemented by reference TRBV18 and TRBJ1-1, the full variable domain reads NAGVMQNPRHLVRRRGQEARLRCSPMKGHSHVYWYRQLPEEGLKFMVYLQKENIIDESGMPKERFSAEFPKEGPSILRIQQVVRGDSAAYFCASSLGTANTEAFFGQGTRLTVV.

The chain is built from TRBV29-1 and TRBJ1-3, with D tentatively TRBD1 (6 bases). Germline loops: CDR1 SQVTM, CDR2 ANQGSEA. This CDR3 comprises 14 residues. Trimming cost V 3 bases and J 0 bases, with 9 bases left between them. CDR3 coding DNA: TGCAGCGTTGATGGGACACTCTCTGGAAACACCATATATTTT. Its protein product is CSVDGTLSGNTIYF.

The gene calls are TRBV10-3 and TRBJ2-3; 11 bases match TRBD2. Germline V lookup: CDR1 ENHRY, CDR2 SYGVKD. J was trimmed by 2 bases and V by 5 bases; bases with no gene match: 6. CDR3 length: 16 amino acids. The chain's CDR3 is CAISSRLAGITDTQYF. In DNA form, the CDR3 reads TGTGCCATCAGTTCCAGACTAGCGGGAATCACAGATACGCAGTATTTT.

The CDR3 loop is CASSPRGRRGETQYF. CDR3 coding DNA: TGTGCCAGCAGCCCCCGAGGAAGAAGGGGGGAGACCCAGTACTTC. V gene TRBV11-2 combines with J gene TRBJ2-5; weak D call: TRBD1 (6 bases). Trimming stripped 5 bases from V and 5 bases from J, with 18 bases between. Germline V gives CDR1 SGHAT, CDR2 FQNNGV. CDR3 size: 15 residues.

The rearrangement joins TRBV6-5 to TRBJ2-5; 9 nucleotides match TRBD2. The CDR3 spans 15 residues. Trimming cost V 2 bases and J 1 base; bases outside gene matches: 2. The germline V gene has CDR1 MNHEY and CDR2 SVGAGI. This CDR3 reads CASSYLAGSQETQYF. As DNA, the CDR3 is TGTGCCAGCAGTTACCTAGCGGGGTCCCAAGAGACCCAGTACTTC.

The V call is TRBV5-3, the J call TRBJ2-3; D not certain. TRBV5-3 is an ORF, and what it does is uncertain. The ends were cut back, 0 bases at V and 0 bases at J, with 17 bases in the middle. The CDR3 contains 18 residues. CDR3 sequence reads: CARSLDLGPKTSTDTQYF. CDR3 in DNA: TGTGCCAGAAGCTTGGATTTAGGCCCCAAGACTAGCACAGATACGCAGTATTTT.

This clone was seen just once. V is TRBV29-1 and J is TRBJ1-2, with 7 bases that match TRBD1. Germline V gene data show CDR1 as SQVTM and CDR2 as ANQGSEA. CDR3 length: 12 amino acids. V shed 4 bases and J 6 bases; nucleotides not matched to a gene: 5. The CDR3 loop reads CSVGGDRHGYTF. In nucleotides, the CDR3 is TGCAGCGTTGGGGGGGACAGACATGGCTACACCTTC.

The chain links TRBV5-1 to TRBJ1-4; D gene ambiguous. CDR3 length: 14 residues. The germline CDR1 and CDR2 sequences are SGHRS and YFSETQ. Between the trimmed V and J ends, which lost 0 bases and 5 bases, there was a span of 8 bases. This CDR3 reads CASSLAYGNEKLFF. The CDR3 coding sequence is TGCGCCAGCAGCTTGGCGTACGGGAATGAAAAACTGTTTTTT.

This chain joins TRBV9 and TRBJ2-3; D possibly corresponds to TRBD2 (5 bases). The length of the CDR3 is 13 residues. V was shortened by 0 bases and J by 4 bases, with 6 bases between the two germline ends. CDR1 and CDR2 (germline): SGDLS, YYNGEE. CDR3: CASSVVEADTQYF. The DNA of the CDR3 is TGTGCCAGCAGCGTAGTGGAGGCAGATACGCAGTATTTT.

The sample holds one count of this clone. The rearrangement links TRBV5-1 to TRBJ1-1; no reliable D call. Per germline, CDR1 SGHRS and CDR2 YFSETQ. This CDR3 region has 14 residues. V was trimmed by 6 bases and J by 0 bases, leaving 12 bases between them. CDR3 sequence (DNA): TGCGCCAGCAAGTCCGGGCAGATGAACACTGAAGCTTTCTTT. Translating it yields CASKSGQMNTEAFF.

The chain combines TRBV5-1 with TRBJ2-1; D is perhaps TRBD1 (6 bases). CDR3 length equals 15 residues. Germline-derived CDR1 and CDR2 are SGHRS and YFSETQ. V was clipped by 4 bases and J by 9 bases, with 20 bases between them. The DNA for the CDR3 is TGCGCCAGCAGCGGAGCGAGACAGGTATTGCGTGAGCAGTTCTTC. Protein sequence: CASSGARQVLREQFF.

The chain joins TRBV7-2 to TRBJ1-2, with TRBD1 matching over 10 bases. The V gene's germline CDR1 is SGHTA and CDR2 FQGNSA. With V trimmed by 5 bases and J by 5 bases, 5 bases remained unmatched. This CDR3 is built from 14 residues. CDR3 sequence reads: CASSATGGEYGYTF. DNA for the CDR3: TGTGCCAGCAGCGCGACAGGGGGCGAGTATGGCTACACCTTC.

This chain uses TRBV5-1 with TRBJ1-2, with 11 bases fitting TRBD1. Germline V lookup: CDR1 SGHRS, CDR2 YFSETQ. The J segment lost 5 bases and the V segment lost 3 bases, leaving 6 bases of the junction unmatched. The CDR3 covers 15 residues. CDR3 protein: CASSSGWDRGYGYTF. CDR3 nucleotides: TGCGCCAGCAGCTCTGGATGGGACAGGGGGTATGGCTACACCTTC. Full variable domain (remainder filled in from reference TRBV5-1 and TRBJ1-2): KAGVTQTPRYLIKTRGQQVTLSCSPISGHRSVSWYQQTPGQGLQFLFEYFSETQRNKGNFPGRFSGRQFSNSRSEMNVSTLELGDSALYLCASSSGWDRGYGYTFGSGTRLTVV.

This chain joins TRBV19 and TRBJ2-1, with a weak D call TRBD1 (6 bases). V lost 7 bases to trimming and J lost 2 bases, with 15 bases between them. Germline assignment: CDR1 LNHDA and CDR2 SQIVND (reference sequence). This CDR3 contains 15 residues. The CDR3 reads CASTRGSTPYNEQFF. The CDR3 DNA follows: TGTGCCAGTACAAGGGGGAGTACCCCCTACAATGAGCAGTTCTTC.

The chain joins TRBV5-1 to TRBJ2-1; TRBD2 agrees at 7 bases. CDR1 and CDR2 (germline): SGHRS, YFSETQ. After removal of 2 bases from V and 0 bases from J, the junction contained 5 bases not matched to a gene. The CDR3 consists of 16 residues. CDR3 sequence (DNA): TGCGCCAGCAGCTTTGACCCTAGCGGCTCCTACAATGAGCAGTTCTTC. The encoded protein is CASSFDPSGSYNEQFF. The full variable domain, rest sourced from reference TRBV5-1 and TRBJ2-1, is KAGVTQTPRYLIKTRGQQVTLSCSPISGHRSVSWYQQTPGQGLQFLFEYFSETQRNKGNFPGRFSGRQFSNSRSEMNVSTLELGDSALYLCASSFDPSGSYNEQFFGPGTRLTVL.

This chain links TRBV7-9 with TRBJ1-5; weak D call: TRBD1 (6 bases). CDR3 length: 13 amino acids. Per germline, CDR1 SEHNR and CDR2 FQNEAQ (reference sequence). The V end lost 5 bases, the J end lost 6 bases, and 11 bases lay between the germline ends. The CDR3 nucleotides read TGTGCCAGCAGCATAGGGGGAGGTCAGCCCCAGCATTTT. Translating it yields CASSIGGGQPQHF.

This sequence joins TRBV21-1 and TRBJ2-7; the table's D call, TRBD2, has no DNA check behind it. TRBV21-1 is tagged as a pseudogene. The CDR3 has 17 amino acids. CDR3 in amino acids: CASSKALGLAGGPEQYF. CDR3 coding DNA: TGTGCCAGCAGCAAAGCTCTGGGACTAGCGGGAGGGCCCGAGCAGTACTTC.

The chain employs TRBV11-3 and TRBJ2-3; D possibly corresponds to TRBD1 (5 bases). The CDR3 totals 14 residues. Germline V gene lookup returns CDR1 SGHNT and CDR2 YENEEA. Trimming took off 5 bases at V and 4 bases at J, with 13 bases between the two ends. The CDR3 region has the DNA TGTGCCAGCAGCCCCGGCGGCAGGGCAGATACGCAGTATTTT. This gives the protein CASSPGGRADTQYF.

The V and J genes are TRBV7-9 and TRBJ2-1, with TRBD1 as a possible D gene (6 bases). CDR3 length equals 15 residues. The germline V gene encodes CDR1 SEHNR and CDR2 FQNEAQ (reference sequence). Deletions cut 0 bases from V and 8 bases from J, with 14 bases between. CDR3 sequence: CASSLAGGVHDEQFF. The DNA of the CDR3 is TGTGCCAGCAGCTTAGCAGGGGGAGTGCATGATGAGCAGTTCTTC.

This chain links TRBV2 with TRBJ2-7; 9 bases line up with TRBD1. In germline, CDR1 is SNHLY, CDR2 FYNNEI. The CDR3 has 13 residues. The V segment lost 4 bases and the J segment 4 bases; nucleotides outside the gene matches: 2. The DNA for the CDR3 is TGTGCCAGCAGTGTCGGACAGGGGTACGAGCAGTACTTC. Its translation is CASSVGQGYEQYF.

The V call is TRBV10-1, the J call TRBJ2-1, with 16 bases fitting TRBD2. The CDR3 length is 19 residues. The germline V gene encodes CDR1 WNHNN and CDR2 SYGVQD (reference sequence). V lost 5 bases to trimming and J lost 0 bases; unmatched junction nucleotides: 7. The CDR3 coding sequence is TGCGCCAGCAGTATGGGACTAGCGGGAGGGTTGAGCTCCTACAATGAGCAGTTCTTC. Translating gives CASSMGLAGGLSSYNEQFF.

This clone was seen only once. V usage is TRBV2 and J usage is TRBJ2-6; a possible D gene is TRBD1 (5 bases). Looked up from germline, CDR1 is SNHLY and CDR2 is FYNNEI. This CDR3 contains 17 residues. The V and J ends lost 2 bases and 2 bases respectively, with 13 bases between them. CDR3 amino acids: CASSEWTSLAGANVLTF. The CDR3 nucleotides read TGTGCCAGCAGTGAATGGACATCCCTGGCTGGGGCCAACGTCCTGACTTTC.

The chain uses TRBV7-9 and TRBJ2-1; D might be TRBD1 (6 bases). This CDR3 is built from 15 residues. V gave up 5 bases and J gave up 6 bases, with 17 bases separating them. The germline V gene encodes CDR1 SEHNR and CDR2 FQNEAQ (reference sequence). This CDR3 is CASSPQGTIGNEQFF. In nucleotides, the CDR3 is TGTGCCAGCAGCCCTCAGGGGACCATCGGCAATGAGCAGTTCTTC.

CDR3: CASSLDFAQTYEQYF. DNA for the CDR3: TGTGCCAGCAGCTTAGATTTTGCACAGACCTACGAGCAGTACTTC. The V gene is TRBV11-2, the J gene TRBJ2-7; D is undetermined. Germline loops: CDR1 SGHAT, CDR2 FQNNGV. The CDR3 consists of 15 residues. Trimming pared 0 bases from V and 2 bases from J, leaving 11 bases between.

J is TRBJ2-1 and V is TRBV7-9, with TRBD2 matching 8 bases. The CDR3 has 16 amino acids. Germline lookup yields CDR1 SEHNR and CDR2 FQNEAQ (reference sequence). The trim removed 5 bases at V and 3 bases at J, leaving 9 bases unmatched. For the CDR3, the DNA is TGTGCCAGCAGCAAGTGGTTGCGGGGGGACTACAATGAGCAGTTCTTC. Its translation is CASSKWLRGDYNEQFF. Based on the CDR3 plus reference TRBV7-9 and TRBJ2-1, the full variable domain is DTGVSQNPRHKITKRGQNVTFRCDPISEHNRLYWYRQTLGQGPEFLTYFQNEAQLEKSRLLSDRFSAERPKGSFSTLEIQRTEQGDSAMYLCASSKWLRGDYNEQFFGPGTRLTVL.